The entry below describes one TCR beta chain. The specificity of this receptor is unknown. Per-nucleotide qualities are absent, and no much larger clonotype sits a single base away. The data stem from a study of shared clonotypes between healthy human individuals (TCRdb year 2020). About the investigation overall: The cohort comprised a couple of women and a few men aged 18 to 49 years. For each donor, three plates each were used for CD4 naive and CD4 memory, two plates were used for CD8 naive, and one plate was used for CD8 memory. Blood TCR repertoires of four to six healthy adults were deeply sequenced to estimate repertoire size and the extent of clonotype sharing between individuals. Libraries were prepared and TCR repertoires were sequenced by different laboratories using diverse techniques, in order to increase sequencing depth and limit assay-specific biases. Between about 0.8 and 9 billion PBMCs per donor were obtained by leukapheresis.

The CDR3 covers 12 residues, taking in both the cysteine and the phenylalanine. Only the CDR3 portion is preserved as DNA: 36 bases, with reading frame beginning at the first base. The CDR1 and CDR2 encoded by the germline V gene (reference sequence) are MNHEY and SMNVEV. Trimming removed 6 bases from V and 8 bases from J, leaving 13 bases between the germline ends. Results the study describes overall, beyond this receptor: Sharing across a handful of donors was observed for approximately 5% of naive CD4, 3% to 3.5% of naive CD8, 2% to 2.5% of memory CD4, and approximately 0.41% of memory CD8 clonotypes. Higher generation probabilities were observed for clonotypes shared by all four sorted-subset donors than for non-shared clonotypes. Naive subsets generally had larger estimated clonotype richness than memory subsets did. Because the study included a small number of donors, the genetic and exposure-history diversity represented was limited. Even with the large sequencing depth, rarefaction of the sorted-subset datasets indicated that sequencing was incomplete. Pairwise subsampling indicated that sequencing depth was expected to affect the degree of clonotype sharing among donors. Only blood was sampled, and tissue TCR repertoires likely differ from those in blood.

TCR CDR3 regions were amplified from genomic DNA by multiplex PCR using the deep immunoSEQ assay. Extracted genomic DNA from each cell subset was distributed evenly across all wells of several immunoSEQ 96-well plates, and each plate was treated as a replicate. Each replicate PCR for sorted subsets received about 0.2 ug genomic DNA, equal to 28,000 or so T cell genomes. The purified libraries were quantified using a Qubit 3.0 fluorometer, sized with a Bioanalyzer 2100, and then quantified again using the KAPA Library Quantification kit. A separate single-read 150-cycle Illumina NextSeq 550 flow cell was used to sequence each immunoSEQ 96-well plate. As for the authors' bioinformatics: Because the immunoSEQ output included only junctional sequences and no quality scores, the filtering could not be the same as the filtering used for full-length reads. To assign V/J genes and CDR3, sequences were annotated against IMGT germline references using PyIR, a Python wrapper for IgBLAST v1.9. Any read was removed if the V/J assignment was weak (E-value above 1e-6), the CDR3 was missing, or the read contained stop codons, out-of-frame junctions, or ambiguous translated residues. V3J clonotypes were defined by identical inferred V gene, J gene, and CDR3 amino acid sequence. To compute the percentage overlap between repertoires, the number of shared unique clonotypes was divided by the size of the smaller repertoire. Three approaches were used to assess repertoire richness: RTK rarefaction, the Chao1 estimator, and Recon v2.1 estimates of unobserved clonotypes. OLGA was used to compute generation probabilities for all TCRbeta clonotypes that the gDNA method yielded from a few donors. TCRdb holds this immuneACCESS table with in-frame rearrangements only. Some clones are missing; in checked studies, unresolved V genes explain under half, and the rest has no known cause. V, J and clone size reflect that table, while D and trimming were determined from the DNA. The sample records millions of clones, 95% of which are singletons. The ten largest account for more than 0.1% of the sample.

Healthy HIV-negative adults with no recently reported acute infections or vaccinations were included as donors. Every donor was a Caucasian adult residing in Nashville, Tennessee, USA. CD4+ T cells were enriched by magnetic negative selection, after which naive cells were positively selected on CD45RA and the negative fraction was taken as the memory subset. After blood collection by leukapheresis, PBMCs were isolated using Ficoll-Histopaque density gradient centrifugation and then cryopreserved in the vapor phase of liquid nitrogen. Purity and quantity of every magnetically sorted T cell population were checked by analytical flow cytometry. Genomic DNA was isolated from every sorted fraction and measured by UV absorbance on a Nanodrop 2000c.

Sequencing used naive CD4+ T cells sorted from blood. The label giving this sample's cell subset or site can be read as: CD45RA+ positively selected. The clonotype was recovered from a young man in good health. The chain is made from TRBV27 and TRBJ1-2, with the D segment identity uncertain. The DNA is as follows: TGTGCCAGCAGGACCTTCGGGGAGGGCTACACCTTC. Translated, this is CASRTFGEGYTF.